The rows below give T cell receptor beta chains drawn from one sample of a study of T cells in Graves' hyperthyroidism and ophthalmopathy. TCRdb analysed the multiplex PCR reads with MiXCR anew, one entry per CDR3 protein. The profile shows roughly 300,000 distinct CDR3 sequences, roughly 18% of them singletons. The sequenced sample consisted of blood. The receptors were sampled from a woman aged 50 to 60 with Graves' hyperthyroidism. CDR3s include the opening cysteine and the closing phenylalanine or tryptophan. Each record gives: J gene, V gene, clone size, CDR3 protein. A row's size may be missing; if present it is once, few, many or a size class.

TRBJ2-5	TRBV7-8	NA	CASSPQRYGGVQSETQYF
TRBJ2-7	TRBV28	many	CASRTGRTFEQYF
TRBJ1-2	TRBV29-1	NA	CRVEDPDRGRGYGYTF
TRBJ1-4	TRBV3-1	NA	CASSQAVEGGEKLFF
TRBJ2-2	TRBV20-1	NA	CSATTGADTGELFF
TRBJ2-7	TRBV6-1	many	CASSPSSGEQYF
TRBJ1-2	TRBV18	many	CASSPTGQGDGYTF
TRBJ2-1	TRBV28	NA	CASSLGGRGSDEQFF
TRBJ2-1	TRBV12-3/TRBV12-4	few	CASSRGGRGAYNEQFF
TRBJ2-3	TRBV4-1	NA	CASSQWVNPSDTQYF
TRBJ1-1	TRBV7-3	few	CANSPSQGPAGLKAFF
TRBJ2-3	TRBV7-9	NA	CASSLSGGTTDTQYF
TRBJ1-1	TRBV18	many	CASSPFTDTNTEAFF
TRBJ2-1	TRBV5-1	NA	CASSLGKEYNEQFF
TRBJ1-2	TRBV12-3/TRBV12-4	many	CASSLNKGPGYGYTF
TRBJ2-7	TRBV5-1	NA	CASSFPLAGDPYEQYF
TRBJ2-2	TRBV5-1	once	CASSLTGTSGANTGELFF
TRBJ1-2	TRBV20-1	few	CSARGTGEEDGYTF
TRBJ2-7	TRBV20-1	NA	CSARDSSSASGRASEQSF
TRBJ1-5	TRBV19	NA	CASSIGDNNQPQHF
TRBJ2-3	TRBV2	few	CASSYMGDTQYF
TRBJ2-3	TRBV30	many	CAWTDSPSTDTQYF
TRBJ1-1	TRBV30	NA	CAWSTSWDTEAFF
TRBJ2-1	TRBV11-2	many	CASRQTSGVDNEQFF
TRBJ2-1	TRBV28	many	CAHSSAFEQFF